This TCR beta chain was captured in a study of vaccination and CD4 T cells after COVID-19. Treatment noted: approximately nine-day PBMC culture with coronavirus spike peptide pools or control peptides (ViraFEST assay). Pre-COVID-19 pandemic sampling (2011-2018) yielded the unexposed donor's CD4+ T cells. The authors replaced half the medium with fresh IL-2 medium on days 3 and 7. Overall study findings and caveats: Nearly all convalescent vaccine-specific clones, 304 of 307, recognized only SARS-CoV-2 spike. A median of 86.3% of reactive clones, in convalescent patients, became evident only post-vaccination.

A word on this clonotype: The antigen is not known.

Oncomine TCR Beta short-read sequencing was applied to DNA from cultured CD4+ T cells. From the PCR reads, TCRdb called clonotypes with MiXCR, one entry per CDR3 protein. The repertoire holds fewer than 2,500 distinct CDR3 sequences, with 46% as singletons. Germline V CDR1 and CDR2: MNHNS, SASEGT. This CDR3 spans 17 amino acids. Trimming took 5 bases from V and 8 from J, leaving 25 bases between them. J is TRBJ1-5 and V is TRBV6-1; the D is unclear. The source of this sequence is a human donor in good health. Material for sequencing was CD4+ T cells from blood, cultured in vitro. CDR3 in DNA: TGTGCCAGCAGTCCCCCTCGTGGAGGGCGTAACGAAGAGCCCCAGCATTTT. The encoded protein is CASSPPRGGRNEEPQHF.